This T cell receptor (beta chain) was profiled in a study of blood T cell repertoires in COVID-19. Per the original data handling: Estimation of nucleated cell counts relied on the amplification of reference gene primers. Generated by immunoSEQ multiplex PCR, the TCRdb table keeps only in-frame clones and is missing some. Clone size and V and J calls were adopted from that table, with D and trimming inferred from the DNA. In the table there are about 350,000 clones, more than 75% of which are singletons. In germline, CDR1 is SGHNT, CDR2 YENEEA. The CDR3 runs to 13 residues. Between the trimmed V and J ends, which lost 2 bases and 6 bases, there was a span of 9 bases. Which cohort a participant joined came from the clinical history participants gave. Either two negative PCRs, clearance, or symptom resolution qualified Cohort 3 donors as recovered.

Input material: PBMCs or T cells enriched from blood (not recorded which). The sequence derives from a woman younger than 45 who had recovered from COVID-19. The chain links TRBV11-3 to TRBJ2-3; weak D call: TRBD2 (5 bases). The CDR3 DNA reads TGTGCCAGCAGCTTATCGGGAATTGATACGCAGTATTTT. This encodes CASSLSGIDTQYF.